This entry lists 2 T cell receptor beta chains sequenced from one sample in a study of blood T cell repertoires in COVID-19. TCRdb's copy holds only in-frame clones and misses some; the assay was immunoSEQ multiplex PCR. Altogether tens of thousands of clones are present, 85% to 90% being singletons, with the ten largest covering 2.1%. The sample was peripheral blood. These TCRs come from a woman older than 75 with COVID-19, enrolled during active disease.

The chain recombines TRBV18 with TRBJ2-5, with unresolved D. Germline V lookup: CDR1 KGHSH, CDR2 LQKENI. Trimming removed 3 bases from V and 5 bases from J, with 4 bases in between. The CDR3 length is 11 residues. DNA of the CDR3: TGTGCCAGCTCACCGGAGGAGACCCAGTACTTC. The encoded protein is CASSPEETQYF.

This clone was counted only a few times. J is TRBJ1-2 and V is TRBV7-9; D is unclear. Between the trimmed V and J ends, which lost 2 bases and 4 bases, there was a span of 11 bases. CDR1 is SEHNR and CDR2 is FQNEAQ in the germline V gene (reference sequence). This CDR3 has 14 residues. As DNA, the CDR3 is TGTGCCAGCAGCTTAAGTGGGCAATTCTATGGCTACACCTTC. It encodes CASSLSGQFYGYTF.